Sequencing of this T cell receptor (beta chain) was carried out in a study of control samples from healthy donors and cancer patients. The CDR3 is made up of 13 amino acids. Germline-derived CDR1 and CDR2 are WSHSY and SAAADI. Trimming left V 7 bases short and J 9 bases short, with 16 bases between. This clone was counted a few times. Profiled with immunoSEQ multiplex PCR; TCRdb holds only in-frame clones, not every one. The sample lists about 86,000 clones, approximately 95% occurring once. The sequence came from a woman aged 25 to 45 in good health. The gene calls are TRBV10-2 and TRBJ2-1; D may be TRBD1 or TRBD2 (6 bases each). Sequencing used blood. Here the CDR3 reads CASNQPGALEQFF. For the CDR3, the DNA is TGCGCCAGCAACCAGCCGGGGGCGCTTGAGCAGTTCTTC.